This TCR beta chain was recorded in a study of blood T cell repertoires in COVID-19. Looked up from germline, CDR1 is MDHEN and CDR2 is SYDVKM. The CDR3 extends over 13 amino acids. Trimming removed 2 bases at V and 14 bases at J, with 13 bases between. Method: immunoSEQ multiplex PCR; TCRdb's copy keeps in-frame clones and lacks some. The sample records about 50,000 clones, around 87% being singletons. V gene TRBV28 combines with J gene TRBJ1-6; weak D call: TRBD1 (5 bases). Material for sequencing was peripheral blood. The receptor's source is a human donor in a cohort sampled during active COVID-19. The CDR3 DNA reads as TGTGCCAGCAGTTTAGGCAGGGCCGCCACCCTCCACTTT. Residues: CASSLGRAATLHF.